This entry lists 21 T cell receptor beta chains sequenced from one sample in a study of T cells in women clearing cervical HPV infection. Profiled with immunoSEQ multiplex PCR; TCRdb holds only in-frame clones, not every one. This sample's table has around 29,000 clones. Material for sequencing was blood buffy coat. These receptors were collected from a woman between 18 and 69 years old with a cervical HPV16 infection that either progressed to CIN3+ or cleared (not recorded which).

As for this clone: The sequenced fragment ends 3 residues before the CDR3 boundary, so the rest is inferred from the germline J gene. The chain combines TRBV7-9 with TRBJ1-5; D not resolved. The V gene's germline CDR1 is SEHNR and CDR2 FQNEAQ (reference sequence). The V end was cut by 1 base, the J end by 6 bases, with 10 bases between. This CDR3 contains 14 residues. This chain's CDR3 is CASSLVGSGQPQHF. The sequenced CDR3 bases are TGTGCCAGCAGCTTAGTAGGGAGCGGTCAGCCC.

Worth noting for this clone: Read sequence stops 3 residues before the CDR3 end, and the germline J gene provides the missing end. The chain couples TRBV4-2 to TRBJ2-7; D possibly corresponds to TRBD1 (6 bases). This CDR3 contains 16 residues. V lost 1 base and J lost 0, with 13 bases in between. Germline V CDR1 and CDR2: LGHNA, YNFKEQ. The CDR3 sequence: CASSQASQGSSYEQYF. The sequenced CDR3 bases are TGTGCCAGCAGCCAAGCGTCGCAGGGGTCCTCCTACGAG.

With regard to this clone: From the germline J gene comes the end of the CDR3, since the read stops 3 residues before it. The gene calls are TRBV5-4 and TRBJ2-1, with TRBD2 matching 10 bases. V lost 5 bases, J lost 2 bases, and 4 bases stayed unmatched. Germline V gives CDR1 SGHNT, CDR2 YYREEE (reference sequence). The CDR3 contains 15 residues. The CDR3 region is CASREAGGPYNEQFF. Incomplete CDR3 DNA: TGTGCCAGCAGAGAAGCGGGAGGGCCCTACAATGAG.

Note on this clone: The read ends 3 residues shy of where the CDR3 ends; the end is completed using the germline J gene. This chain connects TRBV29-1 to TRBJ1-1; D not certain. Per germline, CDR1 SQVTM and CDR2 ANQGSEA. Between the trimmed V and J ends, which lost 3 bases and 4 bases, there was a span of 12 bases. The CDR3 contains 13 residues. CDR3 sequence reads: CSVDRRLSTEAFF. The part of the CDR3 DNA that was read is TGCAGCGTTGACCGCCGGTTGAGCACTGAA.

A remark on this clone: The observed sequence ends 3 residues before the CDR3 terminus, with the missing tail filled in from the germline J gene. The chain joins TRBV30 to TRBJ2-7, with D hard to call. Trimming took off 0 bases at V and 2 bases at J, with 5 bases between the two ends. CDR3 length: 12 residues. The germline V gene encodes CDR1 GTSNPN and CDR2 SVGIG (reference sequence). The DNA read from the CDR3 is TGTGCCTGGAGTGTACGCGCCTACGAG. Residues: CAWSVRAYE. The full-length CDR3 reads as CAWSVRAYEQYF.

As regards this clone: The CDR3 goes on 3 residues after the read ends, and that part is filled in from the germline J gene. The rearrangement joins TRBV6-4 to TRBJ2-2, with D possibly matching TRBD2 (5 bases). CDR1 MRHNA and CDR2 SNTAGT come from the germline V gene. This CDR3 contains 13 residues. Trimming left V 2 bases short and J 5 bases short, with 6 bases between. The covered CDR3 bases are TGTGCCAGCAGTGACACTAGTACCGGGGAG. Protein product: CASSDTSTGE. In full, the CDR3 is CASSDTSTGELFF.

CDR3 bases read: TGTGCCAGCAGCTTAGCGACAGGTGATTACAATGAG. Protein sequence: CASSLATGDYNE. The whole CDR3 reads CASSLATGDYNEQFF. The rearrangement joins TRBV7-6 to TRBJ2-1, with a possible D match to TRBD1 (6 bases). The sequenced fragment ends 3 residues before the CDR3 boundary, so the rest is inferred from the germline J gene. With 0 bases removed from V and 4 bases from J, the gap between germline ends came to 10 bases. CDR1 and CDR2 (germline): SGHVS, FNYEAQ. This CDR3 is built from 15 residues.

A word on this clone: The CDR3 end falls 3 residues outside the read, so it is completed with the germline J gene. The V and J genes are TRBV7-9 and TRBJ1-4; D is undetermined. This CDR3 is built from 15 residues. The V and J ends lost 4 bases and 7 bases respectively, with 16 bases between them. The germline V gene has CDR1 SEHNR and CDR2 FQNEAQ (reference sequence). The CDR3 sequence: CASSSGWHLGEKLFF. The DNA read from the CDR3 is TGTGCCAGCAGCTCCGGGTGGCATCTCGGTGAAAAA. Full variable domain (outside the CDR3, taken from reference TRBV7-9 and TRBJ1-4): DTGVSQNPRHKITKRGQNVTFRCDPISEHNRLYWYRQTLGQGPEFLTYFQNEAQLEKSRLLSDRFSAERPKGSFSTLEIQRTEQGDSAMYLCASSSGWHLGEKLFFGSGTQLSVL.

Comments on this clone: The CDR3 extends 3 residues past the end of the read, so its final part is completed from the germline J gene. The chain is built from TRBV30 and TRBJ2-1; D perhaps matches TRBD2 (6 bases). Trimming pared 3 bases from V and 8 bases from J, leaving 14 bases between. Per the germline V gene, CDR1 is GTSNPN and CDR2 is SVGIG (reference sequence). The CDR3 consists of 13 residues. CDR3 amino acids: CAWRAGPRDEQFF. Partial CDR3 DNA: TGTGCCTGGAGGGCGGGGCCCAGGGATGAG.

As to this clone: The CDR3 extends 3 residues past the end of the read, so its final part is completed from the germline J gene. The chain combines TRBV7-9 with TRBJ2-5, with D perhaps TRBD1 (5 bases). V was clipped by 5 bases and J by 3 bases, with 13 bases between them. The CDR3 extends over 14 amino acids. Germline V gene data show CDR1 as SEHNR and CDR2 as FQNEAQ (reference sequence). The sequenced part of the CDR3 DNA is TGTGCCAGCAGCACCTCAGGGTGGAAAGAGACC. Its translation: CASSTSGWKET. The full-length CDR3 reads as CASSTSGWKETQYF.

A word on this clone: With the read ending 3 residues before the CDR3 end, the germline J gene is used to fill in that end. The rearrangement joins TRBV7-2 to TRBJ1-5; 9 bases agree with TRBD1. After removal of 11 bases from V and 6 bases from J, the junction contained 8 bases not matched to a gene. CDR3 length equals 13 residues. Germline V CDR1 and CDR2: SGHTA, FQGNSA. CDR3 DNA (partial): TGTGCCTGCAACAGGGGGCGAGGTCAGCCC. This encodes CACNRGRGQP. The full CDR3 protein is CACNRGRGQPQHF.

A remark on this clone: Read data end 3 residues before the CDR3 end; the end is taken from the germline J gene. The chain recombines TRBV2 with TRBJ1-5, with no clear D. The germline V gene encodes CDR1 SNHLY and CDR2 FYNNEI. Trimming cost V 1 base and J 7 bases, with 8 bases left between them. This CDR3 has 13 amino acids. This CDR3 is CASSEGERQPQHF. The part of the CDR3 DNA that was read is TGTGCCAGCAGTGAAGGAGAAAGGCAGCCC. The full variable domain, completed using reference TRBV2 and TRBJ1-5, is EPEVTQTPSHQVTQMGQEVILRCVPISNHLYFYWYRQILGQKVEFLVSFYNNEISEKSEIFDDQFSVERPDGSNFTLKIRSTKLEDSAMYFCASSEGERQPQHFGDGTRLSIL.

Note on this clone: The missing CDR3 end, 3 residues past where the read stops, is filled in from the germline J gene. V and J are TRBV6-2 or TRBV6-3 and TRBJ2-3; D is ambiguous. This CDR3 region has 13 residues. V lost 4 bases and J 0 bases, leaving 5 bases between the germline ends. From germline, CDR1 is MNHEY and CDR2 SVGEGT. CDR3 sequence reads: CASSFGSTDTQYF. The DNA read from the CDR3 is TGTGCCAGCAGTTTTGGCAGCACAGATACG.

Remarks on this clone: The read terminates 3 residues ahead of where the CDR3 ends, so the germline J gene completes it. The rearrangement uses TRBV30 and TRBJ2-7; 9 nucleotides line up with TRBD2. Losses at the gene ends were 6 bases for V and 0 bases for J; bases not matched to a gene: 9. CDR1 GTSNPN and CDR2 SVGIG come from the germline V gene (reference sequence). This CDR3 spans 15 amino acids. CDR3 DNA (partial): TGTGCCTGCCCAAGGCGGGGGGGGTCCTCCTACGAG. This translates into CACPRRGGSSYE. The entire CDR3 protein reads CACPRRGGSSYEQYF.

Remarks on this clone: The read finishes 3 residues shy of the CDR3 end, and the germline J gene is used to complete it. J is TRBJ1-4 and V is TRBV20-1; D might be TRBD1 (5 bases). The CDR3 is 12 residues long. Between the trimmed V and J ends, which lost 6 bases and 7 bases, there was a span of 12 bases. In germline, CDR1 is DFQATT, CDR2 SNEGSKA (reference sequence). CDR3 DNA, as far as it was read: TGCAGTGCCAACCTAAGGGGTGAAAAA. As protein: CSANLRGEK. The entire CDR3 is CSANLRGEKLFF.

Worth noting for this clone: The observed sequence ends 3 residues before the CDR3 terminus, with the missing tail filled in from the germline J gene. The rearrangement links TRBV7-6 to TRBJ2-5; a weak D match, TRBD2 (6 bases). Per the germline V gene, CDR1 is SGHVS and CDR2 is FNYEAQ. The CDR3 length is 13 residues. Deletions cut 2 bases from V and 2 bases from J, with 6 bases between. CDR3 bases read: TGTGCCAGCAGCTTAAGCGGGCAAGAGACC. This codes for CASSLSGQET. The full-length CDR3 reads as CASSLSGQETQYF.

Concerning this clone: The CDR3 end falls 3 residues outside the read, so it is completed with the germline J gene. The chain uses TRBV30 and TRBJ1-5; tentatively, D is TRBD1 (5 bases). CDR1 and CDR2 from the germline V gene are GTSNPN and SVGIG (reference sequence). Trimming removed 1 base from V and 7 bases from J, with 11 bases in between. The CDR3 consists of 13 residues. The CDR3 spells CAWSDRQTQPQHF. The CDR3 bases that were read are TGTGCCTGGAGTGACAGACAGACCCAGCCC.

The DNA read from the CDR3 is TGCAGTGTACTGGGACAGGGGGCGTACGAG. Encoded protein: CSVLGQGAYE. The full CDR3 protein reads CSVLGQGAYEQYF. V and J are TRBV20-1 and TRBJ2-7, with 12 bases aligning to TRBD1. The read halts 3 residues ahead of the CDR3 end, with the missing end drawn from the germline J gene. Germline lookup yields CDR1 DFQATT and CDR2 SNEGSKA (reference sequence). This CDR3 is built from 13 residues. V lost 7 bases to trimming and J lost 4 bases; unmatched junction nucleotides: 5.

Note on this clone: The CDR3 end falls 3 residues outside the read, so it is completed with the germline J gene. The chain links TRBV5-4 to TRBJ2-5, with 7 bases identical to TRBD1. The germline V gene encodes CDR1 SGHNT and CDR2 YYREEE (reference sequence). The CDR3 sequence is 13 residues long. J was trimmed by 5 bases and V by 1 base; bases with no gene match: 2. The sequenced part of the CDR3 DNA is TGTGCCAGCAGCTTGAGGGGGCGGGAGACC. It yields the protein CASSLRGRET. The full-length CDR3 reads as CASSLRGRETQYF.

In regard to this clone: The read stops 3 residues short of the end of the CDR3; the missing end is completed from the germline J gene. J is TRBJ2-7 and V is TRBV6-1; 9 nucleotides line up with TRBD1. V shed 4 bases and J 0 bases; nucleotides not matched to a gene: 7. Germline lookup yields CDR1 MNHNS and CDR2 SASEGT. The CDR3 extends over 16 amino acids. The sequenced CDR3 bases are TGTGCCAGCAGTGGGAGAGGGGACAGGGCCTCCTACGAG. It is translated as CASSGRGDRASYE. The CDR3, in full, reads CASSGRGDRASYEQYF.

Points on this clone: From the germline J gene comes the end of the CDR3, since the read stops 3 residues before it. The chain recombines TRBV6-1 with TRBJ2-5, with TRBD1 as a possible D gene (6 bases). The CDR3 runs 14 residues. The V gene lost 3 bases and the J gene lost 3 bases, with 11 bases spanning the gap. Per germline, CDR1 MNHNS and CDR2 SASEGT. The CDR3 reads CASSDRGLKETQYF. The CDR3 DNA, read in part, is TGTGCCAGCAGTGACAGGGGCTTGAAAGAGACC.